Listed here are 2 T cell receptor beta chains from one sample, sequenced in a study of blood T cell repertoires in COVID-19. Libraries were prepared by immunoSEQ multiplex PCR; TCRdb keeps only in-frame clonotypes and omits some of them. The table records some 450,000 clones, around 90% of them present only once. Specimen: peripheral blood. All receptors come from a man between 18 and 29 years old with COVID-19, enrolled during active disease.

This clone was counted a single time. V usage is TRBV27 and J usage is TRBJ2-2; perhaps TRBD2 as D (6 bases). The CDR3 runs 13 residues. The germline V and J ends were trimmed by 3 bases and 6 bases, with 8 bases remaining between them. Germline V lookup: CDR1 MNHEY, CDR2 SMNVEV (reference sequence). This chain's CDR3 is CASSFRLAGELFF. The CDR3 DNA reads TGTGCCAGCAGTTTCCGACTAGCCGGGGAGCTGTTTTTT.

This sequence joins TRBV24-1 and TRBJ1-2; 7 bases fit TRBD1. The ends lost 4 bases at V and 8 bases at J; junction bases unmatched: 9. The CDR3 is 14 residues long. Per the germline V gene, CDR1 is KGHDR and CDR2 is SFDVKD. The CDR3 spells CATSDPNRGKGYTF. The CDR3 nucleotides read TGTGCCACCAGTGACCCAAACAGGGGTAAAGGCTACACCTTC.